The 21 T cell receptor beta chains reported below all come from one sample, sequenced in a study of CXCR3-negative and CXCR3-positive naive CD8 T cells. The antigens of these receptors remain unknown. In preparing the TRB cDNA libraries, 5' RACE with UMI labels was used. Reprocessing the 5' RACE reads, TCRdb reports a single entry for every CDR3 protein and omits DNA. The sample table includes 65,000 to 75,000 distinct CDR3 sequences. Study results and caveats: CXCR3-positive naive cells had more hydrophobic TRB CDR3s than CXCR3-negative naive cells.

Sequencing was done on a sample of naive CXCR3+ CD8+ T cells from blood. Subset here: CD45RO-CCR7+CD27+CD95- naive CD8+ T cells expressing CXCR3 (TNR3+). Receptors originate from a human donor in good health. Some clones in this sample may be carry-over from other donors' samples.

This chain uses TRBV7-9 with TRBJ1-5. Germline V CDR1 and CDR2: SEHNR, FQNEAQ (reference sequence). The length of the CDR3 is 15 residues. CDR3 sequence reads: CASSLALGEEQPQHF.

This sequence joins TRBV7-2 and TRBJ2-5; the TCRdb call, TRBD2, lacks DNA for checking. There are 14 residues in the CDR3. Germline CDR1 reads SGHTA; CDR2 reads FQGNSA. This chain's CDR3 is CASSLLVPQETQYF.

This chain links TRBV6-2 or TRBV6-3 with TRBJ2-7. CDR3 length equals 15 residues. Germline loops: CDR1 MNHEY, CDR2 SVGEGT. The CDR3 spells CASSYDGVGSYEQYF.

J is TRBJ1-1 and V is TRBV23-1; TCRdb returns TRBD1, unconfirmable since there is no DNA. TRBV23-1 has ORF status, its function being uncertain. This CDR3 spans 11 amino acids. The CDR3 spells CASSHRAEAFF.

This rearrangement joins TRBV5-5 to TRBJ2-5. The CDR3 consists of 15 residues. Germline lookup yields CDR1 SGHKS and CDR2 YYEKEE (reference sequence). CDR3 sequence reads: CASSSLAEYQETQYF.

The CDR3 here is CASSYSPSVDTQYF. V usage is TRBV6-5 and J usage is TRBJ2-3; as DNA is missing, the TRBD2 call by TCRdb cannot be tested. Germline V lookup: CDR1 MNHEY, CDR2 SVGAGI. The CDR3 extends over 14 amino acids.

The chain recombines TRBV7-9 with TRBJ2-7; the D call from TCRdb, TRBD2, cannot be confirmed without DNA. CDR1 is SEHNR and CDR2 is FQNEAQ in the germline V gene (reference sequence). The CDR3 runs 15 residues. The CDR3 loop reads CASSPIAGANYEQYF.

The CDR3 region is CASSFILTGDPTSGYTF. This sequence joins TRBV12-3 or TRBV12-4 and TRBJ1-2; TCRdb's D call of TRBD1 is untestable without DNA. The CDR3 extends over 17 amino acids.

The J gene is TRBJ2-7, the V gene TRBV27; TCRdb selects TRBD1, and the lack of DNA leaves this call unchecked. The CDR3 has 13 residues. Germline loops: CDR1 MNHEY, CDR2 SMNVEV (reference sequence). The CDR3 reads CASSRRGAHEQYF.

The V call is TRBV20-1, the J call TRBJ2-4. The CDR3 is 14 residues long. The germline CDR1 and CDR2 sequences are DFQATT and SNEGSKA (reference sequence). The CDR3: CSARSPIAKNIQYF.

The V gene is TRBV20-1, the J gene TRBJ2-7; the D call from TCRdb, TRBD1, cannot be confirmed without DNA. The CDR3 length is 14 residues. Germline CDR1 DFQATT, CDR2 SNEGSKA (reference sequence). CDR3 in amino acids: CSARGGQEPYEQYF.

The chain is built from TRBV14 and TRBJ2-1. Germline CDR1 SGHDN, CDR2 FVKESK. The CDR3 extends over 12 amino acids. Here the CDR3 reads CASSQLLDEQFF.

The genes are TRBV28 and TRBJ1-2. CDR1 and CDR2 (germline): MDHEN, SYDVKM. The CDR3 extends over 12 amino acids. This chain's CDR3 is CASNGRDYGYTF.

CDR3 region: CASSLVPGYEQYF. The chain combines TRBV5-1 with TRBJ2-7; TCRdb gives TRBD1 as the D gene, but with no DNA this cannot be confirmed. The CDR3 has 13 amino acids. Germline CDR1 is SGHRS and CDR2 is YFSETQ.

V is TRBV12-3 or TRBV12-4 and J is TRBJ2-4. The CDR3 length is 16 residues. CDR3 in amino acids: CASSLREVVAKNIQYF.

The chain joins TRBV6-1 to TRBJ2-1; TCRdb gives TRBD2 as the D gene, but with no DNA this cannot be confirmed. This CDR3 has 16 amino acids. Germline assignment: CDR1 MNHNS and CDR2 SASEGT. CDR3 loop: CASSEGSGGGYNEQFF.

The genes are TRBV28 and TRBJ2-7. There are 11 residues in the CDR3. Per germline, CDR1 MDHEN and CDR2 SYDVKM. CDR3 protein: CASSPNNEQYF. The complete variable domain, with remaining parts taken from reference TRBV28 and TRBJ2-7, reads DVKVTQSSRYLVKRTGEKVFLECVQDMDHENMFWYRQDPGLGLRLIYFSYDVKMKEKGDIPEGYSVSREKKERFSLILESASTNQTSMYLCASSPNNEQYFGPGTRLTVT.

The gene calls are TRBV28 and TRBJ2-5. The CDR3 has 13 amino acids. CDR1 MDHEN and CDR2 SYDVKM come from the germline V gene. The CDR3: CASSLRNQETPYF.

CDR3 loop: CASSLGSGGGNEQFF. The chain uses TRBV7-7 and TRBJ2-1; the D call from TCRdb, TRBD2, cannot be confirmed without DNA. The CDR3 runs to 15 residues. The germline gives CDR1 SSHAT, CDR2 FNYEAQ (reference sequence).

V usage is TRBV18 and J usage is TRBJ2-3; the TRBD1 assignment by TCRdb is unverifiable without DNA. CDR3 length: 16 residues. Germline loops: CDR1 KGHSH, CDR2 LQKENI. CDR3 amino acids: CASSPRPGQGGDTQYF.

The V and J genes are TRBV5-6 and TRBJ2-7; checking the TCRdb D call of TRBD2 is not possible without DNA. The length of the CDR3 is 12 residues. Germline V CDR1 and CDR2: SGHDT, YYEEEE. The CDR3 protein is CASSLGLAEQYF.